The clone carrying this T cell receptor (beta chain) was observed many times. Before ophthalmopathy appeared, progressors gave blood at initial hyperthyroidism diagnosis. Amplified TCR beta CDR3 regions came from RNA transcripts. Researchers ran a first-round RT-PCR on the TCR CDR3 using the HTBI primer set. Each CDR3 protein gets one entry after TCRdb re-called the multiplex PCR reads with MiXCR. Of almost 600,000 distinct CDR3 sequences detected, about 15% appear once; the ten largest clones hold roughly 5.7%. The source of the sample is a study of T cells in Graves' hyperthyroidism and ophthalmopathy. About the research overall: The blood sample was taken at first diagnosis, before treatment began.

The sample consisted of blood. The clonotype originates from a young woman with Graves' hyperthyroidism that later progressed to Graves' ophthalmopathy.

This CDR3 is CASSLGIGYTF. DNA of the CDR3: TGTGCCAGCAGTTTAGGAATCGGCTACACCTTC. The V call is TRBV12-3 or TRBV12-4, the J call TRBJ1-2; unclear D gene. The CDR3 has 11 amino acids. Trimming stripped 1 base from V and 8 bases from J, with 5 bases between.